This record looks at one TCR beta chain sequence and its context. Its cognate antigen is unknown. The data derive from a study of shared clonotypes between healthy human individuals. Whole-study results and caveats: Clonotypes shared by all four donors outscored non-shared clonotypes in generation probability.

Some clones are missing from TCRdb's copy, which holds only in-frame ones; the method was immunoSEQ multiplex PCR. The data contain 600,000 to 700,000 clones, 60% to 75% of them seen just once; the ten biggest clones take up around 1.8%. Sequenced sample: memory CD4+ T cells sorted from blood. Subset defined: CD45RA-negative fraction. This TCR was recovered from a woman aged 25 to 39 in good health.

The CDR3 is CASHDTFGQPQHF. CDR3 nucleotides: TGTGCCAGCCATGACACTTTCGGTCAGCCCCAGCATTTT. The chain has TRBV6-1 and TRBJ1-5; D gene ambiguous. This CDR3 region has 13 residues. The germline gives CDR1 MNHNS, CDR2 SASEGT. V was trimmed by 8 bases and J by 6 bases, leaving 14 bases between them.